This is a list of T cell receptor beta chains from one sample in a study of CD8+CD57+ T cells in acquired aplastic anemia. TCRdb itself ran the reads through MiXCR, one entry per CDR3 protein. Of around 400,000 distinct CDR3 sequences listed, 55% to 75% are singletons. Input material: sorted CD4+, CD8+, or CD8+CD57+ T cells (not recorded which) from PBMCs. The origin of the receptors is a human donor in good health, serving as a control. Both conserved end residues are part of each CDR3. The order of the fields is J gene, D gene, V gene, clone size, CDR3 DNA, CDR3 protein. A D gene is named only where the DNA matches it firmly. Only part of the rows carry a size: once, few, many, or a class if the clone is expanded.

>TRBJ2-7|TRBD1|TRBV2|NA
TGTGCCAGCAGTGTCAGGGGACAGGGGACCGAGCAGTACTTC
CASSVRGQGTEQYF
>TRBJ2-1|NA|TRBV12-3/TRBV12-4|NA
TGTGCCAGCAGTCCACCATCGGGGGGCCTAAGTGTTGAGCAGTTCTTC
CASSPPSGGLSVEQFF
>TRBJ2-1|NA|TRBV7-2|NA
TGTGCCAGCAGCTTTAGCGAGGACCCTGATGCTTACTTTTTC
CASSFSEDPDAYFF
>TRBJ1-5|NA|TRBV7-9|NA
TGTGCCAGCAGCTTAGTGGGCAGGGGTGGCTTATTTGGACAGCCCCAGCATTTT
CASSLVGRGGLFGQPQHF
>TRBJ1-2|NA|TRBV10-3|few
TGTGCCATCAGTGAGTCGGGTGGGGGTTACGATGGCTACACCTTC
CAISESGGGYDGYTF
>TRBJ2-5|NA|TRBV12-5|few
TGTGCTAGTGGCCGCGAAGAGACCCAGTACTTC
CASGREETQYF
>TRBJ2-2|NA|TRBV19|few
TGTGCCAGTAGTATAGAGGTGAACTCCCGCACAGAGCTGTTTTTT
CASSIEVNSRTELFF
>TRBJ2-7|NA|TRBV9|NA
NA
CASSEGYNEQFFDF
>TRBJ2-1|TRBD2|TRBV7-9|NA
TGTGCCAGCAGCTCGGGACTAGCGGGGGGGCCTCGCAATGAGCAGTTCTTC
CASSSGLAGGPRNEQFF
>TRBJ2-3|TRBD2|TRBV9|NA
TGTGCCAGCAGCGTGTCGGGACTAGTCTACAAGCAGACGCAGTATTTT
CASSVSGLVYKQTQYF